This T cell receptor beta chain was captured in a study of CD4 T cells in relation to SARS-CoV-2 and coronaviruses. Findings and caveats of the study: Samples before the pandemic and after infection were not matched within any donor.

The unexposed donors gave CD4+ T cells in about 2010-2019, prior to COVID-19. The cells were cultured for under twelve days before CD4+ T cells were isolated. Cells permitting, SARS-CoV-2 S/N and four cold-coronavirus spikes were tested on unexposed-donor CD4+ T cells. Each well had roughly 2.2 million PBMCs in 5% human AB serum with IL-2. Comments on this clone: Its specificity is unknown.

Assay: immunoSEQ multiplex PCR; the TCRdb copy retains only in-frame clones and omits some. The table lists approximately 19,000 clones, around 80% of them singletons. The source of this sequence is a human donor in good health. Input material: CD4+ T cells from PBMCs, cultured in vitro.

CDR3 in amino acids: CASSFGPTGELFF. CDR3 bases: TGTGCCAGCAGTTTCGGCCCTACCGGGGAGCTGTTTTTT. V usage is TRBV2 and J usage is TRBJ2-2; D is unclear. This CDR3 has 13 amino acids. Per the germline V gene, CDR1 is SNHLY and CDR2 is FYNNEI. V lost 5 bases, J lost 5 bases, and 9 bases lay in between.